This T cell receptor beta chain was recovered during a study of blood T cell repertoires in COVID-19. Whole-study context: There were acute and convalescent COVID-19 samples, and they came from the United States, Italy and Spain. PBMCs, B-cell-depleted T cells, or T cells were the source of the cDNA or gDNA that made up the material.

The V segment lost 4 bases and the J segment 5 bases; nucleotides outside the gene matches: 8. From germline, CDR1 is MDHEN and CDR2 SYDVKM. The CDR3 loop spans 14 amino acids. As processed by the authors: Amplification of reference gene primers was used by the study to estimate nucleated cell counts. Method: immunoSEQ multiplex PCR; TCRdb's copy keeps in-frame clones and lacks some. V and J calls and clone size are those listed in that table; D and trimming were worked out from the DNA. This sample has around 70,000 clones, with roughly 79% found just once. The genes are TRBV28 and TRBJ2-7; 7 nucleotides agree with TRBD1. This receptor was taken from a man aged 65 to 85 with acute or convalescent COVID-19. The sequenced sample was peripheral blood. The CDR3 bases are TGTGCCAGCAGTTCGGGACAGTCATTCGACGAGCAGTACTTC. Translation: CASSSGQSFDEQYF. The full variable domain, completed using reference TRBV28 and TRBJ2-7, is DVKVTQSSRYLVKRTGEKVFLECVQDMDHENMFWYRQDPGLGLRLIYFSYDVKMKEKGDIPEGYSVSREKKERFSLILESASTNQTSMYLCASSSGQSFDEQYFGPGTRLTVT.